This T cell receptor (beta chain) comes out of a study of T-cell reconstitution after alpha-beta-depleted transplantation in children. A library of TCRbeta sequences, prepared with unique molecular identifiers, was generated. TCRdb re-called the PCR reads with MiXCR, one entry per CDR3 protein. The sample yields almost 500,000 distinct CDR3 sequences, approximately 12% seen once. This CDR3 region has 14 residues. With 3 bases clipped from V and 5 bases from J, the junction kept 7 bases outside the gene matches. The germline V gene encodes CDR1 SGHTS and CDR2 YDEGEE. The receptor was derived from a human donor who donated a stem cell graft to a child with combined immunodeficiency. This chain uses TRBV5-8 with TRBJ2-5, with 7 bases fitting TRBD1. This specimen was PBMCs from the stem cell graft donor, taken from the stem cell graft. DNA of the CDR3: TGTGCCAGCAGCTATAGAGGGGGCGGGGAGACCCAGTACTTC. Residues: CASSYRGGGETQYF.